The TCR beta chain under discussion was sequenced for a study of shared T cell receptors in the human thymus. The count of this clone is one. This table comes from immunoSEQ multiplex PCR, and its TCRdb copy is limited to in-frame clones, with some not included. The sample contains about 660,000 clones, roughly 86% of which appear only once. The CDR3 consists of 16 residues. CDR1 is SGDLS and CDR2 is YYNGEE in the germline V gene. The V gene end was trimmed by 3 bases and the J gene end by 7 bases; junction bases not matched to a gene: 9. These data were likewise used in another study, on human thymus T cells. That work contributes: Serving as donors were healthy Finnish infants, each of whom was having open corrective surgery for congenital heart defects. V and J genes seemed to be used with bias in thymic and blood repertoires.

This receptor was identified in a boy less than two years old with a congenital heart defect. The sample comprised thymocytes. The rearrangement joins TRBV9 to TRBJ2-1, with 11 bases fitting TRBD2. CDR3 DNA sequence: TGTGCCAGCAGCGCTAGGACTAGCGGGTGTGGGAATGAGCAGTTCTTC. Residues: CASSARTSGCGNEQFF.